This T cell receptor (beta chain) was captured by sequencing in a study of T cell changes during pregnancy in multiple sclerosis. Trimming pared 3 bases from V and 3 bases from J, leaving 14 bases between. The CDR3 sequence is 15 residues long. Germline CDR1 and CDR2: SGHTA and FQGTGA. Assay used: immunoSEQ multiplex PCR; TCRdb lists only in-frame clones, some missing. The repertoire holds roughly 40,000 clones, 85% to 95% seen once, with more than 0.35% in the top ten. The sequences come from CD4+ T cells from peripheral blood mononuclear cells, collected after pregnancy. The receptor comes from a female donor with multiple sclerosis, enrolled in a pregnancy study. The chain is built from TRBV7-3 and TRBJ1-1, with D perhaps matching TRBD1 (5 bases). In DNA form, the CDR3 reads TGTGCCAGCAGCTTCGGCAGGGCAGAGGACACTGAAGCTTTCTTT. It yields the protein CASSFGRAEDTEAFF. The full variable domain, completed using reference TRBV7-3 and TRBJ1-1, is GAGVSQTPSNKVTEKGKYVELRCDPISGHTALYWYRQSLGQGPEFLIYFQGTGAADDSGLPNDRFFAVRPEGSVSTLKIQRTERGDSAVYLCASSFGRAEDTEAFFGQGTRLTVV.